The source of this TCR beta chain is a study of blood T cells in healthy people across ages. Study-level background: About one barcoded beta molecule per two T cells was the capture yield of template switching.

The ends were cut back, 5 bases at V and 5 bases at J, with 9 bases in the middle. The CDR3 contains 11 residues. The V gene's germline CDR1 is DFQATT and CDR2 SNEGSKA (reference sequence). PCR was performed a second time for about 7 to 11 cycles using a sample-barcoded 5' primer and a J-beta primer mix. A tag from a template-switch adaptor with 12 random nucleotides marked each cDNA molecule. In TCRdb, the 5' RACE reads were re-called with MiXCR into one record per CDR3 protein. This table has approximately 780,000 distinct CDR3 sequences, around 24% appearing once. The same data also contributed to another study, on T cells of mothers and their children. That report notes: Three healthy Caucasian mothers and their six children donated.

Sequencing was carried out using blood. The rearrangement uses TRBV20-1 and TRBJ1-1; possibly TRBD1 for D (6 bases). The sequence was collected from a boy aged 5-17 years in good health. This CDR3 is CSAQGLTEAFF. CDR3 DNA: TGCAGTGCTCAGGGGCTGACTGAAGCTTTCTTT.